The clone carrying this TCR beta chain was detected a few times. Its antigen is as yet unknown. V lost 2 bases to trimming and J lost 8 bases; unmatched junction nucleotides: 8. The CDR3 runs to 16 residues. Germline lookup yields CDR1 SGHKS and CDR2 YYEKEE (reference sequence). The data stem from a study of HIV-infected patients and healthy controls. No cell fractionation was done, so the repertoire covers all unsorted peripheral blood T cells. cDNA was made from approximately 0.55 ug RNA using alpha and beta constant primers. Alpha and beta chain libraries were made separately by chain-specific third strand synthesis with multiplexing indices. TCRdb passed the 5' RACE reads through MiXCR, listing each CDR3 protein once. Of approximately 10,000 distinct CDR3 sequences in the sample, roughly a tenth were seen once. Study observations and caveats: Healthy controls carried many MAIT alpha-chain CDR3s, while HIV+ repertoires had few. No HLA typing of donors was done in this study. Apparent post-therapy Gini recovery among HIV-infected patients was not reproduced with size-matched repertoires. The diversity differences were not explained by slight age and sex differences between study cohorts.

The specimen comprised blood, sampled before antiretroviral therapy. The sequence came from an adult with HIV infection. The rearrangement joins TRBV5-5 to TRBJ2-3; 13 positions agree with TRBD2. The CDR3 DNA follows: TGTGCCAGCAGCTTCACTAGCGGGGGGGCGATACCTACGCAGTATTTT. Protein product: CASSFTSGGAIPTQYF.